What follows are 20 T cell receptor beta chains derived from one specimen sequenced in a study of shared clonotypes between healthy human individuals. CD45RO-negative, CCR7-positively selected cells formed the naive CD8 fraction, excluding terminally differentiated effector memory CD45RA+ cells. Generated by immunoSEQ multiplex PCR, the TCRdb table keeps only in-frame clones and is missing some. Altogether about 1.9 million clones are present, roughly 95% being singletons, with the ten largest covering 1.5% to 2%. Sequencing was performed on naive CD8+ T cells from PBMCs. These TCRs come from a young man in good health. Some clones in this sample may be carry-over from other donors' samples.

Note on this clone: At the DNA level, this CDR3 is encoded by other sequences in the same sample as well. This chain uses TRBV6-5 with TRBJ1-2; TRBD1 aligns across 7 bases. J gave up 4 bases and V 0 bases, and 2 bases lay outside the gene matches. Germline V CDR1 and CDR2: MNHEY, SVGAGI. The CDR3 length is 14 residues. The CDR3 nucleotides read TGTGCCAGCAGTTACTCGGAGGGGGCCTATGGCTACACCTTC. Its protein is CASSYSEGAYGYTF.

This clone has a handful of counts. This rearrangement joins TRBV7-6 to TRBJ2-2; TRBD1 agrees at 8 bases. With 5 bases clipped from V and 4 bases from J, the junction kept 6 bases outside the gene matches. The CDR3 consists of 15 residues. Germline CDR1 SGHVS, CDR2 FNYEAQ. The CDR3 reads CASSMTGVGTGELFF. Here the CDR3 DNA reads TGTGCCAGCAGCATGACAGGGGTCGGCACCGGGGAGCTGTTTTTT. The variable domain in full, with the rest retrieved from reference TRBV7-6 and TRBJ2-2, is GAGVSQSPRYKVTKRGQDVALRCDPISGHVSLYWYRQALGQGPEFLTYFNYEAQQDKSGLPNDRFSAERPEGSISTLTIQRTEQRDSAMYRCASSMTGVGTGELFFGEGSRLTVL.

This chain connects TRBV19 to TRBJ1-1; D remains ambiguous. The germline V gene has CDR1 LNHDA and CDR2 SQIVND (reference sequence). V was pared by 6 bases and J by 4 bases, with 12 bases between. CDR3 length equals 13 residues. The CDR3 spells CASSQLKGTEAFF. In DNA form, the CDR3 reads TGTGCCAGTAGCCAACTCAAGGGCACTGAAGCTTTCTTT.

As DNA, the CDR3 is TGTGCCAGCAGCTTAGCCGCAGAAACGATACAAGAGACCCAGTACTTC. It specifies CASSLAAETIQETQYF. The chain combines TRBV7-9 with TRBJ2-5; D call uncertain. Trimming left V 0 bases short and J 2 bases short, with 13 bases between. Germline V gene lookup returns CDR1 SEHNR and CDR2 FQNEAQ (reference sequence). The CDR3 runs to 16 residues.

Here the CDR3 reads CASSLGQGVGQYF. The CDR3 DNA reads as TGTGCCAGCAGCCTCGGACAGGGGGTAGGGCAGTACTTC. V is TRBV14 and J is TRBJ2-7, with 10 nucleotides matching TRBD1. Germline V gives CDR1 SGHDN, CDR2 FVKESK. The ends lost 4 bases at V and 9 bases at J; junction bases unmatched: 6. This CDR3 has 13 amino acids.

The chain carries TRBV5-1 and TRBJ1-2; the D is unclear. Germline V gives CDR1 SGHRS, CDR2 YFSETQ. The V and J ends lost 5 bases and 6 bases respectively, with 17 bases between them. CDR3 length: 14 residues. CDR3 nucleotides: TGCGCCAGCAGTACGGAAGATGTTTTCGATGGCTACACCTTC. Its translation: CASSTEDVFDGYTF.

CDR3 coding DNA: TGTGCCAGCAGCACCTTGCGGGCGGCGGGTGAGCAGTTCTTC. It yields the protein CASSTLRAAGEQFF. The rearrangement joins TRBV28 to TRBJ2-1, with D maybe TRBD2 (5 bases). The CDR3 covers 14 residues. V lost 6 bases and J 9 bases, leaving 18 bases between the germline ends. From germline, CDR1 is MDHEN and CDR2 SYDVKM.

V usage is TRBV19 and J usage is TRBJ1-1; no clear D. The V end lost 4 bases, the J end lost 4 bases, and 16 bases lay between the germline ends. The CDR3 sequence is 15 residues long. Germline CDR1 LNHDA, CDR2 SQIVND (reference sequence). CDR3 sequence: CASSRRKGTATEAFF. The DNA for the CDR3 is TGTGCCAGTAGTAGAAGGAAGGGAACAGCCACTGAAGCTTTCTTT.

The gene calls are TRBV7-9 and TRBJ2-7; D is possibly TRBD2 (5 bases). CDR3 size: 14 residues. Trimming took 1 base from V and 6 from J, leaving 13 bases between them. The germline V gene has CDR1 SEHNR and CDR2 FQNEAQ (reference sequence). CDR3 bases: TGTGCCAGCAGCTTAGTTACTAGTAACAGCGAGCAGTACTTC. Its protein product is CASSLVTSNSEQYF.

The chain recombines TRBV7-8 with TRBJ1-4; D gene unclear. CDR1 and CDR2 from the germline V gene are SGHVS and FQNEAQ. The CDR3 extends over 16 amino acids. V dropped 5 bases and J dropped 7 bases, with 20 bases sitting between them. The CDR3 sequence is CASSARASRRSEKLFF. The DNA for the CDR3 is TGTGCCAGCAGCGCTCGGGCTTCCCGAAGGAGTGAAAAACTGTTTTTT.

The chain has TRBV10-3 and TRBJ2-2; 7 positions match TRBD1. The CDR3 is 19 residues long. Losses at the gene ends were 3 bases for V and 0 bases for J; bases not matched to a gene: 13. Germline V CDR1 and CDR2: ENHRY, SYGVKD. The CDR3 region is CAISDPTLGQHPNTGELFF. The CDR3 DNA is TGTGCCATCAGTGACCCTACCTTGGGACAGCATCCGAACACCGGGGAGCTGTTTTTT.

This clone was counted a single time. This chain connects TRBV23-1 to TRBJ2-7; the D call may be TRBD1 or TRBD2 (5 bases each). TRBV23-1 carries the ORF label, with uncertain function. Trimming removed 6 bases from V and 6 bases from J, with 21 bases in between. This CDR3 region has 15 residues. DNA of the CDR3: TGCGCCAGCAGCCGTTCGTCGGGTTTTGGGGGCGAGCAGTACTTC. This sequence encodes CASSRSSGFGGEQYF.

The V call is TRBV7-2, the J call TRBJ2-1; 8 nucleotides align to TRBD2. V was pared by 5 bases and J by 7 bases, with 10 bases of the junction left unmatched. Germline V CDR1 and CDR2: SGHTA, FQGNSA. This CDR3 region has 15 residues. CDR3 amino acids: CASSPVAGIINEQFF. CDR3 nucleotide sequence: TGTGCCAGCAGCCCGGTAGCGGGAATCATAAATGAGCAGTTCTTC. The complete variable domain, with remaining parts taken from reference TRBV7-2 and TRBJ2-1, reads GAGVSQSPSNKVTEKGKDVELRCDPISGHTALYWYRQSLGQGLEFLIYFQGNSAPDKSGLPSDRFSAERTGGSVSTLTIQRTQQEDSAVYLCASSPVAGIINEQFFGPGTRLTVL.

The rearrangement uses TRBV9 and TRBJ1-5; D gene unclear. Trimming left V 4 bases short and J 1 base short, with 9 bases between. Germline V CDR1 and CDR2: SGDLS, YYNGEE. This CDR3 has 14 amino acids. The CDR3 DNA sequence: TGTGCCAGCAGCCCCGACCTCAGCAATCAGCCCCAGCATTTT. As protein: CASSPDLSNQPQHF. Supplemented by reference TRBV9 and TRBJ1-5, the full variable domain reads DSGVTQTPKHLITATGQRVTLRCSPRSGDLSVYWYQQSLDQGLQFLIQYYNGEERAKGNILERFSAQQFPDLHSELNLSSLELGDSALYFCASSPDLSNQPQHFGDGTRLSIL.

V is TRBV29-1 and J is TRBJ1-1; D gene uncertain. The CDR3 length is 13 residues. V gave up 7 bases and J gave up 3 bases, with 15 bases separating them. The germline V gene has CDR1 SQVTM and CDR2 ANQGSEA. In nucleotides, the CDR3 is TGCAGCGCCCTATGGCCTGACCACACTGAAGCTTTCTTT. Its translation is CSALWPDHTEAFF.

The chain employs TRBV7-2 and TRBJ1-5; D is undetermined. The V and J ends lost 5 bases and 2 bases respectively, with 16 bases between them. The CDR3 extends over 16 amino acids. The germline V gene has CDR1 SGHTA and CDR2 FQGNSA. The CDR3, as DNA: TGTGCCAGCAGCCGCGATATCGGTTTAGGCAATCAGCCCCAGCATTTT. It yields the protein CASSRDIGLGNQPQHF.

The chain couples TRBV6-1 to TRBJ2-3; 8 bases are shared with TRBD2. The CDR3 extends over 12 amino acids. J was trimmed by 13 bases and V by 6 bases; bases with no gene match: 9. Germline values: CDR1 MNHNS, CDR2 SASEGT. CDR3: CASRPTSGPEYF. The DNA of the CDR3 is TGTGCCAGCAGACCCACTAGCGGCCCGGAGTATTTT.

The CDR3 sequence: CASSLEEAAGNTIYF. CDR3 sequence (DNA): TGTGCCAGCAGCTTAGAGGAGGCGGCTGGAAACACCATATATTTT. This chain joins TRBV7-9 and TRBJ1-3; D gene ambiguous. V lost 1 base, J lost 2 bases, and 9 bases lay in between. The CDR3 contains 15 residues. Germline CDR1 SEHNR, CDR2 FQNEAQ (reference sequence).

Concerning this clone itself: The same CDR3 can be traced to other DNA sequences in this sample. V gene TRBV6-5 combines with J gene TRBJ1-2, with D perhaps matching TRBD1 (6 bases). The germline CDR1 and CDR2 sequences are MNHEY and SVGAGI. V was trimmed by 0 bases and J by 2 bases, leaving 10 bases between them. The CDR3 spans 15 residues. CDR3 amino acids: CASSYSRTGNYGYTF. In nucleotides, the CDR3 is TGTGCCAGCAGTTACTCGAGAACAGGGAACTATGGCTACACCTTC.

This clone occurred once. For the CDR3, the DNA is TGCGCCAGCAGTTGGACGGGGGATGGCCCCGAGCAGTACTTC. Translating gives CASSWTGDGPEQYF. J is TRBJ2-7 and V is TRBV5-1; D may be TRBD2 (6 bases). CDR3 length: 14 amino acids. The V gene's germline CDR1 is SGHRS and CDR2 YFSETQ. V lost 5 bases to trimming and J lost 6 bases, with 18 bases between them.